The rows below give T cell receptor beta chains drawn from one sample of a study of blood T cell repertoires in COVID-19. The protocol was immunoSEQ multiplex PCR, while the TCRdb copy is restricted to in-frame clones and leaves out a portion. The top ten clones hold approximately 9.9% of a sample with 150,000 to 200,000 clones, 70% to 90% of them seen once. The sequenced sample consisted of peripheral blood. These receptors all come from a woman aged 60-75 years with COVID-19, enrolled during active disease. Each CDR3 is given with its conserved first and last residue.

V gene,J gene,CDR3 protein
TRBV10-3,TRBJ1-3,CAISESRGPGGNTIYF
TRBV29-1,TRBJ1-5,CSVRGGRGSNQPQHF
TRBV19,TRBJ2-2,CASSIWTSGGTGELFF
TRBV19,TRBJ2-4,CASSMGSGDIQYF
TRBV7-2,TRBJ1-1,CASSLSRANTEAFF
TRBV2,TRBJ1-1,CASRAAGKDTEAFF
TRBV19,TRBJ2-3,CASSVPSGGSTDTQYF
TRBV7-9,TRBJ2-3,CASSPWTSGRAFADTQYF
TRBV10-3,TRBJ1-1,CAISGFAQGPGAEAFF
TRBV28,TRBJ1-4,CASSLMGTGGNEKLFF
TRBV5-4,TRBJ2-7,CASTTGGGLVSYEQYF
TRBV5-6,TRBJ2-7,CASSLYFGEQYF
TRBV6-2/TRBV6-3,TRBJ2-1,CASSYSASSNEQFF
TRBV6-2/TRBV6-3,TRBJ1-5,CASSALPLHSYSNQPQHF